A single sample gave rise to the 23 T cell receptor beta chains below, sequenced in a study of cytomegalovirus exposure and HLA in healthy donors. The study ran its PCR with 60 Vbeta and 13 Jbeta primers. Assay used: immunoSEQ multiplex PCR; TCRdb lists only in-frame clones, some missing. The sample records approximately 100,000 clones, 70% to 80% being singletons. The specimen sequenced was PBMCs. The origin of the receptors is a man aged 60-69 years in good health and CMV-seropositive.

The chain uses TRBV7-9 and TRBJ1-2; D ambiguous. This CDR3 has 13 residues. Germline values: CDR1 SEHNR, CDR2 FQNEAQ (reference sequence). Trimming removed 5 bases at V and 1 base at J, with 8 bases between. Written as DNA, the CDR3 is TGTGCCAGCAGCCTCGACAATAACTATGGCTACACCTTC. Protein product: CASSLDNNYGYTF.

This chain uses TRBV11-2 with TRBJ2-3; 7 bases match TRBD1. The CDR3 has 15 residues. CDR1 is SGHAT, CDR2 FQNNGV, per germline. After removal of 2 bases from V and 7 bases from J, the junction contained 9 bases not matched to a gene. The CDR3 coding sequence is TGTGCCAGCAGCTTAAAAAGACAGGGTGCGAATACGCAGTATTTT. Amino acid sequence: CASSLKRQGANTQYF.

V gene TRBV7-9 combines with J gene TRBJ1-2, with 8 bases lining up with TRBD1. After removal of 3 bases from V and 4 bases from J, the junction contained 4 bases not matched to a gene. This CDR3 has 14 residues. Looked up from germline, CDR1 is SEHNR and CDR2 is FQNEAQ (reference sequence). CDR3 sequence reads: CASSFGQGVYGYTF. Here the CDR3 DNA reads TGTGCCAGCAGCTTCGGACAGGGTGTCTATGGCTACACCTTC.

V usage is TRBV5-1 and J usage is TRBJ2-5; TRBD2 is a possible D gene (5 bases). Trimming left V 7 bases short and J 5 bases short, with 9 bases between. CDR1 and CDR2 (germline): SGHRS, YFSETQ. The CDR3 runs 11 residues. The CDR3 sequence: CASQEVETQYF. The CDR3 region has the DNA TGCGCCAGCCAGGAGGTGGAGACCCAGTACTTC.

This chain links TRBV4-2 with TRBJ2-2; 8 bases agree with TRBD1. Trimming at V came to 3 bases and at J to 7 bases, leaving 1 base not matched to a gene. The CDR3 length is 13 residues. CDR1 is LGHNA, CDR2 YNFKEQ, per germline. Here the CDR3 reads CASSQTGVGELFF. The DNA of the CDR3 is TGTGCCAGCAGCCAGACAGGGGTCGGGGAGCTGTTTTTT.

This clone was counted only a few times. Compared with germline, one end of the junction differs, possibly owing to a read error. The chain couples TRBV7-7 to TRBJ2-7, with a weak D call TRBD1 (7 bases). The CDR3 extends over 14 amino acids. The germline gives CDR1 SSHAT, CDR2 FNYEAQ (reference sequence). This chain's CDR3 is CASSPGGTVYEQYF. For the CDR3, the DNA is TGTGCTAGCAGCCCTGGGGGGACAGTCTACGAGCAGTACTTC.

The chain is built from TRBV10-1 and TRBJ2-5, with 11 nucleotides matching TRBD2. The germline V gene encodes CDR1 WNHNN and CDR2 SYGVQD (reference sequence). This CDR3 has 14 amino acids. Germline trimming cut 0 bases from V and 7 bases from J; bases unmatched to any gene: 1. CDR3 region: CASSESGTSGTQYF. The CDR3 DNA reads TGCGCCAGCAGTGAGTCTGGGACTAGCGGGACCCAGTACTTC.

The rearrangement uses TRBV5-1 and TRBJ2-5; the match to TRBD1 covers 10 bases. The CDR3 has 16 amino acids. Germline assignment: CDR1 SGHRS and CDR2 YFSETQ. The trim removed 2 bases at V and 5 bases at J, leaving 9 bases unmatched. The CDR3 coding sequence is TGCGCCAGCAGCTTAGGGGACAGGGGTTTGTCTGAGACCCAGTACTTC. Its protein product is CASSLGDRGLSETQYF.

The CDR3 loop is CASSGAAGTSGSTRYNEQFF. The CDR3 DNA sequence: TGCGCCAGCAGCGGAGCGGCCGGGACTAGCGGGAGTACGCGCTACAATGAGCAGTTCTTC. The genes are TRBV5-1 and TRBJ2-1; TRBD2 matches 14 bases. The V gene end was trimmed by 4 bases and the J gene end by 3 bases; junction bases not matched to a gene: 15. Germline V lookup: CDR1 SGHRS, CDR2 YFSETQ. The CDR3 has 20 residues.

The DNA of the CDR3 is TGTGCCAGCAGCTTGGGCGGGAACAGCTTCCCTAGCAATCAGCCCCAGCATTTT. Protein: CASSLGGNSFPSNQPQHF. The chain uses TRBV7-2 and TRBJ1-5; D gene unclear. Germline assignment: CDR1 SGHTA and CDR2 FQGNSA. V shed 3 bases and J shed 0 bases, with 18 bases lying between them. This CDR3 contains 18 residues.

This clone has just a few counts. This chain uses TRBV6-5 with TRBJ1-1; 7 nucleotides match TRBD1. V gave up 0 bases and J gave up 6 bases; unmatched junction bases: 10. CDR3 length equals 16 residues. The germline CDR1 and CDR2 sequences are MNHEY and SVGAGI. CDR3 DNA: TGTGCCAGCAGTTACTCCAGGGTGAGGGGGCAGCCTGAAGCTTTCTTT. Its translation: CASSYSRVRGQPEAFF.

This sequence joins TRBV5-4 and TRBJ2-1; D remains ambiguous. Germline V gene lookup returns CDR1 SGHNT and CDR2 YYREEE (reference sequence). This CDR3 is 12 amino acids long. The ends were cut back, 4 bases at V and 10 bases at J, with 12 bases in the middle. Here the CDR3 reads CASSPRPREQFF. Written as DNA, the CDR3 is TGTGCCAGCAGCCCCAGGCCCCGGGAGCAGTTCTTC.

J is TRBJ1-4 and V is TRBV7-2, with 11 bases matching TRBD1. Trimming cost V 0 bases and J 0 bases; bases outside gene matches: 9. This CDR3 contains 20 residues. From germline, CDR1 is SGHTA and CDR2 FQGNSA. CDR3 loop: CASSLARSDRGRTTNEKLFF. For the CDR3, the DNA is TGTGCCAGCAGCTTAGCAAGATCGGACAGGGGGCGGACAACTAATGAAAAACTGTTTTTT.

The rearrangement uses TRBV5-5 and TRBJ1-2; no definite D call. This CDR3 has 13 residues. Germline V lookup: CDR1 SGHKS, CDR2 YYEKEE (reference sequence). Deletions cut 0 bases from V and 3 bases from J, with 6 bases between. DNA of the CDR3: TGTGCCAGCAGCTTGGAAACACACTATGGCTACACCTTC. This gives the protein CASSLETHYGYTF.

The chain employs TRBV5-1 and TRBJ2-7, with D possibly being TRBD2 (6 bases). V lost 3 bases and J 3 bases, leaving 10 bases between the germline ends. From germline, CDR1 is SGHRS and CDR2 YFSETQ. The CDR3 contains 13 residues. CDR3: CASSWGGDYEQYF. CDR3 nucleotide sequence: TGCGCCAGCAGCTGGGGCGGGGACTACGAGCAGTACTTC.

The chain employs TRBV29-1 and TRBJ2-7, with 10 positions matching TRBD1. The CDR3 loop spans 14 amino acids. J gave up 4 bases and V 7 bases, and 10 bases lay outside the gene matches. CDR1 is SQVTM, CDR2 ANQGSEA, per germline. CDR3 nucleotides: TGCAGCGGATCCCGGACAGGGGGTCGTTACGAGCAGTACTTC. It translates to CSGSRTGGRYEQYF.

About this clone: One end of the junction varies from germline; a read error may be responsible. The rearrangement uses TRBV10-3 and TRBJ1-1; D is ambiguous. The CDR3 extends over 16 amino acids. CDR1 ENHRY and CDR2 SYGVKD come from the germline V gene. CDR3 DNA: TGTGCCATCGGTGAGATCCGTAGAGTTTCAAACACTGAAGCTTTCTTT. Protein sequence: CAIGEIRRVSNTEAFF.

This chain uses TRBV19 with TRBJ2-7; D possibly corresponds to TRBD1 (5 bases). Looked up from germline, CDR1 is LNHDA and CDR2 is SQIVND (reference sequence). The CDR3 runs 14 residues. Trimming stripped 3 bases from V and 5 bases from J, with 14 bases between. The CDR3 sequence: CASSMRQGHDEQYF. The CDR3 DNA is TGTGCCAGTAGTATGAGGCAGGGCCATGACGAGCAGTACTTC.

This chain connects TRBV7-2 to TRBJ1-6; D is undetermined. The V and J ends lost 3 bases and 3 bases respectively, with 15 bases between them. In germline, CDR1 is SGHTA, CDR2 FQGNSA. The CDR3 is made up of 17 amino acids. Written as DNA, the CDR3 is TGTGCCAGCAGCTTCTCCCTACAGAAGAGCTATAATTCACCCCTCCACTTT. Amino acids: CASSFSLQKSYNSPLHF.

This clone was detected once. The J gene is TRBJ1-5, the V gene TRBV7-9, with D unclear. The V end lost 1 base, the J end lost 1 base, and 17 bases lay between the germline ends. The CDR3 has 18 residues. Looked up from germline, CDR1 is SEHNR and CDR2 is FQNEAQ (reference sequence). Here the CDR3 DNA reads TGTGCCAGCAGCTTAGGTGGGTCGGGCGGGCTGAGCAATCAGCCCCAGCATTTT. It is translated as CASSLGGSGGLSNQPQHF.

This rearrangement joins TRBV9 to TRBJ2-1; TRBD2 agrees at 10 bases. The CDR3 sequence is 16 residues long. CDR1 SGDLS and CDR2 YYNGEE come from the germline V gene. V shed 2 bases and J 4 bases; nucleotides not matched to a gene: 6. This CDR3 reads CASSVLPSGGYNEQFF. CDR3 DNA sequence: TGTGCCAGCAGCGTTCTGCCTAGCGGGGGTTACAATGAGCAGTTCTTC.

The CDR3 sequence is CASSPLPTRGTYEQYF. CDR3 sequence (DNA): TGTGCCAGCTCACCCTTACCGACCAGGGGGACCTACGAGCAGTACTTC. The chain couples TRBV18 to TRBJ2-7; 7 positions match TRBD1. Per the germline V gene, CDR1 is KGHSH and CDR2 is LQKENI. The ends lost 3 bases at V and 2 bases at J; junction bases unmatched: 10. The CDR3 extends over 16 amino acids.

The rearrangement joins TRBV28 to TRBJ1-3; 7 bases are a match to TRBD1. Germline CDR1 MDHEN, CDR2 SYDVKM. The J segment lost 8 bases and the V segment lost 5 bases, leaving 6 bases of the junction unmatched. CDR3 length equals 13 residues. The CDR3 loop is CASSTDRVHTIYF. The CDR3 nucleotides are TGTGCCAGCAGTACTGACAGGGTTCACACCATATATTTT.